This TCR beta chain was observed in a study of blood T cell repertoires in COVID-19. Whole-study context: The study drew acute and convalescent COVID-19 samples from the United States, Italy and Spain. PBMCs, B-cell-depleted T cells, or T cells were the source of the cDNA or gDNA that made up the material.

Trimming removed 1 base from V and 7 bases from J; junction bases left unmatched: 7. The length of the CDR3 is 15 residues. Germline V gene lookup returns CDR1 SGHAT and CDR2 FQNNGV. Clones were read by immunoSEQ multiplex PCR, and TCRdb kept only the in-frame ones, dropping some. The table has about 480,000 clones, roughly 90% seen once. Cohort 3 recovered donors had two negative PCRs, clearance, or symptom resolution. The specimen sequenced was PBMCs or T cells enriched from blood (not recorded which). This receptor was taken from a woman between 35 and 50 years old who had recovered from COVID-19. This chain connects TRBV11-2 to TRBJ2-1, with TRBD2 matching over 7 bases. Here the CDR3 reads CASSLGPSGVNEQFF. For the CDR3, the DNA is TGTGCCAGCAGCTTAGGTCCTAGCGGAGTGAATGAGCAGTTCTTC.